The 20 T cell receptor beta chains below were found in one sample sequenced in a study of blood T cell repertoires in COVID-19. The assay was immunoSEQ multiplex PCR, and TCRdb's table has in-frame clones only and misses some. This sample has 130,000 to 150,000 clones, with more than 75% found just once. Sample: peripheral blood. Source of these receptors: a man in his sixties with active or convalescent COVID-19.

The rearrangement links TRBV7-2 to TRBJ2-1; 10 nucleotides agree with TRBD2. This CDR3 has 15 amino acids. Germline V gene sequence: CDR1 SGHTA, CDR2 FQGNSA. V lost 3 bases to trimming and J lost 9 bases; unmatched junction nucleotides: 8. DNA for the CDR3: TGTGCCAGCAGCTTCAACCTAGCGGGAGAGGGTGAGCAGTTCTTC. It codes for CASSFNLAGEGEQFF. Complete variable domain (other parts from reference TRBV7-2 and TRBJ2-1): GAGVSQSPSNKVTEKGKDVELRCDPISGHTALYWYRQSLGQGLEFLIYFQGNSAPDKSGLPSDRFSAERTGGSVSTLTIQRTQQEDSAVYLCASSFNLAGEGEQFFGPGTRLTVL.

V usage is TRBV18 and J usage is TRBJ2-5; the D gene is possibly TRBD2 (5 bases). Germline V gene sequence: CDR1 KGHSH, CDR2 LQKENI. V was pared by 2 bases and J by 0 bases, with 13 bases between. This CDR3 has 16 amino acids. The CDR3 DNA sequence: TGTGCCAGCTCACCAGTCGGGAAAGTGTACCAAGAGACCCAGTACTTC. This sequence encodes CASSPVGKVYQETQYF.

This chain uses TRBV6-5 with TRBJ2-3; 10 bases match TRBD1. The CDR3 has 15 amino acids. The germline V gene has CDR1 MNHEY and CDR2 SVGAGI. Trimming at V came to 4 bases and at J to 3 bases, leaving 4 bases not matched to a gene. CDR3 in DNA: TGTGCCAGCAGTTCCGGGACAGGGGAGACAGATACGCAGTATTTT. It codes for CASSSGTGETDTQYF.

The chain employs TRBV2 and TRBJ2-2, with D perhaps TRBD2 (6 bases). The CDR3 loop spans 15 amino acids. With 3 bases removed from V and 7 bases from J, the gap between germline ends came to 15 bases. Germline lookup yields CDR1 SNHLY and CDR2 FYNNEI. Here the CDR3 DNA reads TGTGCCAGCAGTGAGCTCCTCGGGGGTCTCGGGGAGCTGTTTTTT. Translated: CASSELLGGLGELFF.

The chain combines TRBV7-9 with TRBJ2-7; the match to TRBD2 covers 7 bases. CDR3 length: 18 amino acids. V dropped 5 bases and J dropped 4; count of bases not matched to a gene: 20. Germline lookup yields CDR1 SEHNR and CDR2 FQNEAQ (reference sequence). The CDR3 loop is CASSGAWTRITGNYEQYF. Written as DNA, the CDR3 is TGTGCCAGCAGCGGAGCTTGGACTAGGATCACCGGAAATTACGAGCAGTACTTC. The whole variable domain, remainder taken from reference TRBV7-9 and TRBJ2-7, is DTGVSQNPRHKITKRGQNVTFRCDPISEHNRLYWYRQTLGQGPEFLTYFQNEAQLEKSRLLSDRFSAERPKGSFSTLEIQRTEQGDSAMYLCASSGAWTRITGNYEQYFGPGTRLTVT.

This chain joins TRBV5-1 and TRBJ2-1; D ambiguous. Germline CDR1 SGHRS, CDR2 YFSETQ. V lost 0 bases and J lost 8, with 6 bases in between. This CDR3 has 12 amino acids. The CDR3 DNA reads as TGCGCCAGCAGCTTGGCCGTTGATGAGCAGTTCTTC. Translation gives CASSLAVDEQFF. Drawing the rest from reference TRBV5-1 and TRBJ2-1, the complete variable domain is KAGVTQTPRYLIKTRGQQVTLSCSPISGHRSVSWYQQTPGQGLQFLFEYFSETQRNKGNFPGRFSGRQFSNSRSEMNVSTLELGDSALYLCASSLAVDEQFFGPGTRLTVL.

Only one count was recorded for this clone. The V call is TRBV19, the J call TRBJ2-2, with D possibly being TRBD2 (6 bases). Germline-derived CDR1 and CDR2 are LNHDA and SQIVND (reference sequence). This CDR3 comprises 19 residues. V lost 1 base and J lost 3, with 21 bases in between. The CDR3 reads CASSIASPGVYIHTGELFF. The CDR3 region has the DNA TGTGCCAGTAGTATAGCTTCCCCGGGGGTTTATATACACACCGGGGAGCTGTTTTTT.

The chain joins TRBV15 to TRBJ1-2; 7 bases are a match to TRBD1. The germline CDR1 and CDR2 sequences are LNHNV and YYDKDF (reference sequence). With 1 base clipped from V and 5 bases from J, the junction kept 7 bases outside the gene matches. The CDR3 is 15 residues long. As DNA, the CDR3 is TGTGCCACCAGCAGAGGGCTGCAGGGGGAATATGGCTACACCTTC. Translating gives CATSRGLQGEYGYTF. The full variable domain, in which reference TRBV15 and TRBJ1-2 provide the parts outside the CDR3, is DAMVIQNPRYQVTQFGKPVTLSCSQTLNHNVMYWYQQKSSQAPKLLFHYYDKDFNNEADTPDNFQSRRPNTSFCFLDIRSPGLGDTAMYLCATSRGLQGEYGYTFGSGTRLTVV.

This chain uses TRBV7-9 with TRBJ2-3; 9 bases are shared with TRBD2. Germline trimming cut 0 bases from V and 2 bases from J; bases unmatched to any gene: 3. Germline V CDR1 and CDR2: SEHNR, FQNEAQ (reference sequence). The CDR3 runs to 16 residues. This CDR3 is CASSLASSGTTDTQYF. CDR3 in DNA: TGTGCCAGCAGCTTAGCGTCTAGCGGGACCACAGATACGCAGTATTTT. The full variable domain, with the rest looked up from reference TRBV7-9 and TRBJ2-3, is DTGVSQNPRHKITKRGQNVTFRCDPISEHNRLYWYRQTLGQGPEFLTYFQNEAQLEKSRLLSDRFSAERPKGSFSTLEIQRTEQGDSAMYLCASSLASSGTTDTQYFGPGTRLTVL.

The chain couples TRBV27 to TRBJ2-1, with TRBD1 matching 7 bases. Germline V gives CDR1 MNHEY, CDR2 SMNVEV (reference sequence). This CDR3 is 18 amino acids long. V shed 0 bases, J shed 4 bases, and the junction held 12 bases outside the gene matches. CDR3 residues: CASSLSPGQRLHYNEQFF. In DNA, the CDR3 is TGTGCCAGCAGTTTATCTCCGGGACAGAGACTACATTACAATGAGCAGTTCTTC.

The sample holds a few counts of this clone. The gene calls are TRBV7-9 and TRBJ2-5, with TRBD2 matching 10 bases. The CDR3 sequence is 16 residues long. V lost 4 bases to trimming and J lost 7 bases; unmatched junction nucleotides: 12. Germline CDR1 reads SEHNR; CDR2 reads FQNEAQ (reference sequence). The CDR3 loop reads CASSSERKLAGRTQYF. For the CDR3, the DNA is TGTGCCAGCAGCTCAGAACGCAAACTAGCGGGACGGACCCAGTACTTC. The complete variable domain, with remaining parts taken from reference TRBV7-9 and TRBJ2-5, reads DTGVSQNPRHKITKRGQNVTFRCDPISEHNRLYWYRQTLGQGPEFLTYFQNEAQLEKSRLLSDRFSAERPKGSFSTLEIQRTEQGDSAMYLCASSSERKLAGRTQYFGPGTRLLVL.

This sequence joins TRBV5-1 and TRBJ2-7, with a tentative D call TRBD2 (5 bases). Germline CDR1 is SGHRS and CDR2 is YFSETQ. This CDR3 comprises 15 residues. Trimming removed 2 bases at V and 1 base at J, with 13 bases between. This CDR3 is CASSFGSSPSYEQYF. The CDR3 coding sequence is TGCGCCAGCAGCTTTGGGTCTAGCCCTTCCTACGAGCAGTACTTC.

This clone has a single count. The chain uses TRBV18 and TRBJ2-1; perhaps TRBD2 as D (6 bases). CDR1 and CDR2 (germline): KGHSH, LQKENI. The CDR3 sequence is 14 residues long. V gave up 6 bases and J gave up 9 bases, with 18 bases separating them. The CDR3 nucleotides read TGTGCCAGCTCCCGGACTACAGGATTCGGTGAGCAGTTCTTC. Protein product: CASSRTTGFGEQFF. Full variable domain (outside the CDR3, taken from reference TRBV18 and TRBJ2-1): NAGVMQNPRHLVRRRGQEARLRCSPMKGHSHVYWYRQLPEEGLKFMVYLQKENIIDESGMPKERFSAEFPKEGPSILRIQQVVRGDSAAYFCASSRTTGFGEQFFGPGTRLTVL.

This clone has a single count. The chain is built from TRBV19 and TRBJ2-5; D remains ambiguous. Germline V gene data show CDR1 as LNHDA and CDR2 as SQIVND (reference sequence). V was trimmed by 6 bases and J by 3 bases, leaving 11 bases between them. The CDR3 has 13 amino acids. CDR3 region: CASRPSIEETQYF. In DNA, the CDR3 is TGTGCCAGTAGGCCGAGTATAGAAGAGACCCAGTACTTC.

This rearrangement joins TRBV24-1 to TRBJ1-1; weak D call: TRBD1 (5 bases). V was cut by 12 bases and J by 1 base, with 14 bases left in between. Germline V lookup: CDR1 KGHDR, CDR2 SFDVKD. The CDR3 is 13 residues long. CDR3 residues: CASRSGANTEAFF. The CDR3 DNA reads TGTGCCTCTAGGTCTGGGGCGAACACTGAAGCTTTCTTT.

This clone showed up just a few times. V and J are TRBV29-1 and TRBJ2-1; D is uncertain. Germline lookup yields CDR1 SQVTM and CDR2 ANQGSEA. The V gene lost 5 bases and the J gene lost 5 bases, with 13 bases spanning the gap. The CDR3 runs 13 residues. The CDR3 here is CSVRTTIHNEQFF. The CDR3 nucleotides read TGCAGCGTTCGAACTACAATCCACAATGAGCAGTTCTTC.

The rearrangement links TRBV6-5 to TRBJ2-7; 10 bases map to TRBD2. Germline-derived CDR1 and CDR2 are MNHEY and SVGAGI. This CDR3 region has 15 residues. J lost 9 bases, V lost 7 bases, and 15 bases had no gene match. For the CDR3, the DNA is TGTGCCAGCATGCTAACCGGACTAGCGGACCTCCGGCAGTACTTC. Translated, it gives CASMLTGLADLRQYF.

The rearrangement links TRBV18 to TRBJ1-5; 7 bases match TRBD1. This CDR3 has 15 amino acids. From germline, CDR1 is KGHSH and CDR2 LQKENI. The trim removed 6 bases at V and 0 bases at J, leaving 5 bases unmatched. For the CDR3, the DNA is TGTGCCAGCTCTCCGGACAGGAATAGCAATCAGCCCCAGCATTTT. Translated, it gives CASSPDRNSNQPQHF.

Written as DNA, the CDR3 is TGTGCCAGCAGTCCACCCGGGACAGGGCCGGGAGAGACCCAGTACTTC. It yields the protein CASSPPGTGPGETQYF. The chain carries TRBV27 and TRBJ2-5; 9 nucleotides line up with TRBD1. This CDR3 region has 16 residues. V was pared by 5 bases and J by 4 bases, with 11 bases of the junction left unmatched. Germline loops: CDR1 MNHEY, CDR2 SMNVEV (reference sequence).

V is TRBV27 and J is TRBJ2-1; 9 nucleotides align to TRBD2. The V and J ends lost 5 bases and 6 bases, in that order; junction bases with no gene match: 11. CDR3 size: 16 residues. Germline CDR1 reads MNHEY; CDR2 reads SMNVEV (reference sequence). The CDR3 reads CASSPRRLAASNEQFF. The CDR3 nucleotides are TGTGCCAGCAGTCCAAGACGACTAGCGGCAAGCAATGAGCAGTTCTTC.